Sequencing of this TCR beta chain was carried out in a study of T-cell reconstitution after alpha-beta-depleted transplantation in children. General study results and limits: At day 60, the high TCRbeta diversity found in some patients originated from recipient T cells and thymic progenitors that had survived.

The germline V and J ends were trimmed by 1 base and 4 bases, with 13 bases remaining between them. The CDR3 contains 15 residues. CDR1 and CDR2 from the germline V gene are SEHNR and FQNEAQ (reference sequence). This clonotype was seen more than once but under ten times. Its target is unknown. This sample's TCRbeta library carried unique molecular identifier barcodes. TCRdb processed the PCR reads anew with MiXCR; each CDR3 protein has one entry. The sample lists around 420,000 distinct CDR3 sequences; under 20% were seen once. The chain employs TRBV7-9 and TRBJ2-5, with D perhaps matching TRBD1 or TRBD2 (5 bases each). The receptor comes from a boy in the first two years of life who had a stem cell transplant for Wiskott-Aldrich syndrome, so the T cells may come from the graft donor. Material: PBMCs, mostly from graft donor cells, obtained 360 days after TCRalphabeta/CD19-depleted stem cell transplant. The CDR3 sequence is CASSLGVRAGETQYF. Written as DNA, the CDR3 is TGTGCCAGCAGCTTAGGCGTCAGGGCGGGAGAGACCCAGTACTTC.